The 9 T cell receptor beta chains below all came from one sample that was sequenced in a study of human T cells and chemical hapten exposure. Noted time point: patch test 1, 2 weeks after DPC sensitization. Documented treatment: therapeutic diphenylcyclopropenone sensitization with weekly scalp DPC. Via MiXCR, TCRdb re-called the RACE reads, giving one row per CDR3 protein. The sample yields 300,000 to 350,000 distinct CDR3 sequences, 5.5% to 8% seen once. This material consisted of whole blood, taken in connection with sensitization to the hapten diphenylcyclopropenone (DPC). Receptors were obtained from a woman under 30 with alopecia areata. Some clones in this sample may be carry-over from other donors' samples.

The CDR3 spells CASRTSYGYTF. The CDR3 DNA reads as TGTGCCAGCAGGACCAGCTATGGCTACACCTTC. The chain employs TRBV25-1 and TRBJ1-2, with unresolved D. This CDR3 contains 11 residues. Deletions cut 6 bases from V and 4 bases from J, with 6 bases between. Germline CDR1 reads MGHDK; CDR2 reads SYGVNS.

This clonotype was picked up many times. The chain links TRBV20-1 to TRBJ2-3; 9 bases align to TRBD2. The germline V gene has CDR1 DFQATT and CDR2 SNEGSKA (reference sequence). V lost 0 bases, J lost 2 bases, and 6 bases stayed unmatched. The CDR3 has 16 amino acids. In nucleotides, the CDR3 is TGCAGTGCTAGAGATCCAGCGGGGGGCCTCACAGATACGCAGTATTTT. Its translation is CSARDPAGGLTDTQYF.

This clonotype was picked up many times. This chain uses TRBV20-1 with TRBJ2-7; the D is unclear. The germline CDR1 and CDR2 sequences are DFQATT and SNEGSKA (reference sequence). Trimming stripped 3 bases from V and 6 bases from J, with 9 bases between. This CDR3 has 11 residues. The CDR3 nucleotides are TGCAGTGCTAGGAGTGAACGCGAGCAGTACTTC. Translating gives CSARSEREQYF.

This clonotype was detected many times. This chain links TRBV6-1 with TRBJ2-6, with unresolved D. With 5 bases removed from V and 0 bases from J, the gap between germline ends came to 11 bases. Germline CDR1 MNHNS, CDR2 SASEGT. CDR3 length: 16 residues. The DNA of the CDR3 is TGTGCCAGCAGTAATAGAATCCACTCTGGGGCCAACGTCCTGACTTTC. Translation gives CASSNRIHSGANVLTF.

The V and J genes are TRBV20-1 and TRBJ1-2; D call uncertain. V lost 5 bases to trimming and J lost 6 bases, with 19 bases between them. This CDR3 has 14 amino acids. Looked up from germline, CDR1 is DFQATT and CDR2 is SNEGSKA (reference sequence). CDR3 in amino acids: CSAFLETGVHGYTF. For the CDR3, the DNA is TGCAGTGCTTTCTTGGAGACCGGGGTACATGGCTACACCTTC.

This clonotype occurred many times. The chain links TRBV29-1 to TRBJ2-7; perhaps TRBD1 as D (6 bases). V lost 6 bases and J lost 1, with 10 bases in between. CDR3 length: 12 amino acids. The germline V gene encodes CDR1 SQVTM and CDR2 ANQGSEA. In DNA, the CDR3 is TGCAGCGTAAGGGACACTTCCTACGAGCAGTACTTC. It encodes CSVRDTSYEQYF.

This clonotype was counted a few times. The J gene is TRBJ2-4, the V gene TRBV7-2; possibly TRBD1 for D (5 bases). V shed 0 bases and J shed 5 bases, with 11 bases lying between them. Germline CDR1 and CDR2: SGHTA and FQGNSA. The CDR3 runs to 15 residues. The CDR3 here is CASSLAQGSENIQYF. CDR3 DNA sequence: TGTGCCAGCAGCTTAGCTCAGGGCTCCGAAAACATTCAGTACTTC.

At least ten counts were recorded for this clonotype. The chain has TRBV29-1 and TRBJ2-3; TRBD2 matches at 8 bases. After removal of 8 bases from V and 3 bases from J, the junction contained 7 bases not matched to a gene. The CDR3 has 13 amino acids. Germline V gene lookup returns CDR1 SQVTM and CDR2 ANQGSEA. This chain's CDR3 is CSLTGTSTDTQYF. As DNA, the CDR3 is TGCAGCTTAACCGGGACTAGTACAGATACGCAGTATTTT.

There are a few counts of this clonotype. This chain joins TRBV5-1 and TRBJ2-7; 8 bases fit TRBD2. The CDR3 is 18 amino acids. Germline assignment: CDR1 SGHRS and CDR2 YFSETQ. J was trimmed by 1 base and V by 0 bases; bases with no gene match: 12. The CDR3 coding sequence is TGCGCCAGCAGCTTGGCCAGAGGCGGGGGGCTGCCGTCCTACGAGCAGTACTTC. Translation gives CASSLARGGGLPSYEQYF.